This T cell receptor (beta chain) comes out of a study of blood T cells in healthy people across ages. Points from the study as a whole: Strongly correlated with naive T cell percentage was TCR beta diversity.

At least 5.5 micrograms of total RNA were extracted per sample. CDR1 is MDHEN, CDR2 SYDVKM, per germline. Trimming took off 1 base at V and 3 bases at J, with 13 bases between the two ends. CDR3 length equals 16 residues. A J-beta primer mix and a sample-barcoded 5' primer were used in a second PCR of about 7 to 12 cycles. TCRdb used MiXCR to reprocess the 5' RACE reads, holding one entry per CDR3 protein. The data contain about 1.8 million distinct CDR3 sequences, around half of them singletons. For this clonotype: What it recognizes is unknown.

This TCR derives from a woman between 40 and 50 years old in good health. J is TRBJ1-5 and V is TRBV28; D is undetermined. Sequencing input: blood. CDR3 nucleotide sequence: TGTGCCAGCAGTTTATTGGTGGCCAGCCTCAATCAGCCCCAGCATTTT. Encoded protein: CASSLLVASLNQPQHF.